This is a list of T cell receptor beta chains from one sample in a study of cytomegalovirus exposure and HLA in healthy donors. TCRdb keeps only in-frame clones here, not all; method: immunoSEQ multiplex PCR. The table has a few hundred thousand clones, around 90% seen once. Specimen: PBMCs. Receptor source: a young woman in good health and CMV-seronegative. Both conserved end residues are part of each CDR3. A D gene is named only where the DNA matches it firmly. Expanded clones are given a class, and other clones once, few, many or no size at all.

TRBD1	NA	TRBV7-9	TRBJ1-2	TGTGCCAGCAGCTTAGCGGGACAGAGGTCTTTTGGCTACACCTTC	CASSLAGQRSFGYTF
NA	few	TRBV5-6	TRBJ1-5	TGTGCCAGCAGCTCAACGGGGTGGAATCAGCCCCAGCATTTT	CASSSTGWNQPQHF
NA	NA	TRBV4-2	TRBJ1-1	TGTGCCAGCAGCCAAGATGCCTCGGGAGGCACTGAAGCTTTCTTT	CASSQDASGGTEAFF
TRBD1	NA	TRBV7-9	TRBJ2-3	TGTGCCAGCAGCCCGGTGACAGGGACAGATACGCAGTATTTT	CASSPVTGTDTQYF
NA	NA	TRBV7-9	TRBJ2-7	TGTGCCAGCAGCTTATCCGGGTCCGGGGACTACGAGCAGTACTTC	CASSLSGSGDYEQYF
NA	once	TRBV7-8	TRBJ1-5	TGTGCCAGCAGCTTAGGGCGGGGATTTAGCAATCAGCCCCAGCATTTT	CASSLGRGFSNQPQHF
NA	NA	TRBV27	TRBJ1-6	TGTGCCAGCAGTTTCGAGAATTCACCCCTCCACTTT	CASSFENSPLHF
NA	NA	TRBV18	TRBJ1-1	TGTGCCAGCTCACCGTCGAGTAAGGGGACTGAAGCTTTCTTT	CASSPSSKGTEAFF
NA	few	TRBV28	TRBJ2-2	TGTGCCAGTCCCTCTAGCAGCACCGGGGAGCTGTTTTTT	CASPSSSTGELFF
NA	NA	TRBV28	TRBJ2-7	TGTGCCAGCAGTTTGGCCTGGCGGGGCCGTCGCAAGTCCCCCTACGAGCAGTACTTC	CASSLAWRGRRKSPYEQYF
NA	few	TRBV6-5	TRBJ1-6	TGTGCCAGCAGCCCCGGGGAGGGTGGGTCACCCCTCCACTTT	CASSPGEGGSPLHF
NA	NA	TRBV5-1	TRBJ2-7	TGCGCCAGCAGCCTGCGTCCGAGGGACGAGCAGTACTTC	CASSLRPRDEQYF
NA	NA	TRBV5-5	TRBJ2-6	TGTGCCAGCAGCTTTAGGGGCTCTGGGGCCAACGTCCTGACTTTC	CASSFRGSGANVLTF
TRBD2	NA	TRBV27	TRBJ2-1	TGTGCCAGCAGTTTATGGCGGGGGGGCGGGGTTGAGCAGTTCTTC	CASSLWRGGGVEQFF
NA	NA	TRBV28	TRBJ1-5	TGTGCCAGCAGTTTATGGACAGACAATCAGCCCCAGCATTTT	CASSLWTDNQPQHF
NA	NA	TRBV6-4	TRBJ2-1	TGTGCCAGCAGTGACTCGTCCCGATACTACTACAATGAGCAGTTCTTC	CASSDSSRYYYNEQFF
TRBD1	few	TRBV7-9	TRBJ2-5	TGTGCCAGCAGCGCGAGGTGGCGAGCGGACAGGGAGGAGGAGACCCAGTACTTC	CASSARWRADREEETQYF
NA	NA	TRBV19	TRBJ1-4	TGTGCCAGTAAGGCGGCGGGAGAAAAACTGTTTTTT	CASKAAGEKLFF
NA	NA	TRBV6-5	TRBJ2-2	TGTGCCAGCAGTCCCAAAACCGGGGAGCTGTTTTTT	CASSPKTGELFF
TRBD1	NA	TRBV27	TRBJ2-5	TGTGCCAGCAGTTTATCCCCACCACTCCTGGGACAGGGAGGAGGTGGGCAAGAGACCCAGTACTTC	CASSLSPPLLGQGGGGQETQYF
TRBD1	few	TRBV2	TRBJ1-5	TGTGCCAGCAGTGCCATTACAGGGGTAAATCAGCCCCAGCATTTT	CASSAITGVNQPQHF
NA	NA	TRBV4-1	TRBJ2-7	TGCGCCAGCAGCCCGACCAGACTGACAGGAGGTGCCTACGAGCAGTACTTC	CASSPTRLTGGAYEQYF
NA	NA	TRBV5-6	TRBJ2-1	TGTGCCAGCAGCTTGTTTGGGCCTCTGATCTTC	CASSLFGPLIF
NA	NA	TRBV28	TRBJ1-5	TGTGCCAGCAGTTTGCAGGGAGGAAATAGCAATCAGCCCCAGCATTTT	CASSLQGGNSNQPQHF
NA	NA	TRBV28	TRBJ2-6	TGTGCCAGCACCATAAGTAGCTCTGGGGCCAACGTCCTGACTTTC	CASTISSSGANVLTF
TRBD2	NA	TRBV7-9	TRBJ2-1	TGTGCCAGCAGCTTAGACGGCGGGGGGAAGAATGAGCAGTTCTTC	CASSLDGGGKNEQFF
NA	NA	TRBV11-2	TRBJ1-4	TGTGCCAGCAGCCCTCCTTACAGAAATGAAAAACTGTTTTTT	CASSPPYRNEKLFF
TRBD1	NA	TRBV27	TRBJ2-2	TGTGCCAGCAGTTTAGGGGCAGGGGGAAACACCGGGGAGCTGTTTTTT	CASSLGAGGNTGELFF
TRBD1	once	TRBV7-2	TRBJ1-2	TGTGCCAGCAGCTTAGGACCGGGACAGACAAGCAGTGGCTACACCTTC	CASSLGPGQTSSGYTF
NA	NA	TRBV5-1	TRBJ1-5	TGCGCCAGCAGCTTAGAGGGATATCACAATCAGCCCCAGCATTTT	CASSLEGYHNQPQHF
TRBD2	NA	TRBV18	TRBJ2-3	TGTGCCAGCTCACCACAGCGGGGGGGCACAGATACGCAGTATTTT	CASSPQRGGTDTQYF
NA	NA	TRBV28	TRBJ2-5	TGTGCCAGCATCCGGACACCCATGCAAGAGACCCAGTACTTC	CASIRTPMQETQYF
TRBD2	NA	TRBV10-3	TRBJ2-3	TGTGCCATCAGTGCCAGGACCGTTGGGACTAGCGGGGGCACAGATACGCAGTATTTT	CAISARTVGTSGGTDTQYF
NA	NA	TRBV29-1	TRBJ2-1	TGCAGCGTTGAAGACCCAGGGGCTTGGTACTACAATGAGCAGTTCTTC	CSVEDPGAWYYNEQFF
NA	NA	TRBV27	TRBJ1-1	TGTGCCAGCGGCAAAAGCGGAAGGTGGACTGAAGCTTTCTTT	CASGKSGRWTEAFF
NA	NA	TRBV19	TRBJ1-5	TGTGCCAGTAGCCTGCCTTCCGGGATCGTCCAGCCCCAGCATTTT	CASSLPSGIVQPQHF
NA	NA	TRBV6-6	TRBJ2-2	TGTGCCAGCAGTTACTCGAGGGGGACCACCGGGGAGCTGTTTTTT	CASSYSRGTTGELFF
NA	NA	TRBV4-3	TRBJ1-2	TGCGCCAGCAGCCAAGATGGTGCAGGAGGAGGGTATGGCTACACCTTC	CASSQDGAGGGYGYTF
NA	NA	TRBV5-1	TRBJ2-6	TGCGCCAGCAGCTTGGATTTTGGGACACCTTCTTGGGCCAACGTCCTGACTTTC	CASSLDFGTPSWANVLTF
NA	NA	TRBV5-1	TRBJ2-1	TGCGCCAGCAGCCTTGCCGGAGATTCACACAATGAGCAGTTCTTC	CASSLAGDSHNEQFF
NA	NA	TRBV4-1	TRBJ2-7	TGCGCCAGCAGCGCGGACAACATCAACTCCTACGAGCAGTACTTC	CASSADNINSYEQYF
NA	NA	TRBV6-5	TRBJ1-5	TGTGCCAGCAGCCCCGGTCCACTGGAGAATCAGCCCCAGCATTTT	CASSPGPLENQPQHF
TRBD1	many	TRBV6-1	TRBJ2-5	TGTGCCAGCAGTGAAGCGACAGGGGGGCAAGAGACCCAGTACTTC	CASSEATGGQETQYF
NA	NA	TRBV4-3	TRBJ1-1	TGCGCCAGCAGCCAAGTAATCACAGGAATGAACACTGAAGCTTTCTTT	CASSQVITGMNTEAFF
NA	NA	TRBV4-1	TRBJ1-1	TGCGCCAGCAGACCCCTAGGGGGAAAGACTGAAGCTTTCTTT	CASRPLGGKTEAFF
NA	few	TRBV6-5	TRBJ1-1	TGTGCCAGCAGATACACATCGGACAGACTTGAAGCTTTCTTT	CASRYTSDRLEAFF
NA	NA	TRBV21-1	TRBJ1-4	TGTGCCAGCAGCCACAGGAATGAAAAACTGTTTTTT	CASSHRNEKLFF
TRBD1	NA	TRBV9	TRBJ2-7	TGTGCCAGCAGCGTAGCCGGGACAGGGGGCCGGAACGAGCAGTACTTC	CASSVAGTGGRNEQYF
NA	once	TRBV6-1	TRBJ2-1	TGTGCCAGCAGCCATCCAGGCGCAAATGAGCAGTTCTTC	CASSHPGANEQFF
TRBD1	NA	TRBV6-5	TRBJ1-1	TGTGCCAGCAGTCGACAGGGAGTCACTGAAGCTTTCTTT	CASSRQGVTEAFF
NA	few	TRBV6-4	TRBJ2-3	TGTGCCAGCCTATCTGGACAGTTGGACACCACAGATACGCAGTATTTT	CASLSGQLDTTDTQYF